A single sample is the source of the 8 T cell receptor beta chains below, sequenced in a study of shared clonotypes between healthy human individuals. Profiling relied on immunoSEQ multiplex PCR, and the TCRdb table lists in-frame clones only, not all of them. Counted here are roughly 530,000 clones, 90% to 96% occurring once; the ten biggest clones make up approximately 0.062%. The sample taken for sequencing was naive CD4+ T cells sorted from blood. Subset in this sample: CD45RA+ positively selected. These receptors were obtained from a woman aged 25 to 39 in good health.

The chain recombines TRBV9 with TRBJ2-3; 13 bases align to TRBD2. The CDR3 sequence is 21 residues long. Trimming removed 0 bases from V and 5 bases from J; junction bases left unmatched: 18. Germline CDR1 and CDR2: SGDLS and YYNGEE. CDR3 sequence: CASSVGVGYQGLAGVGDTQYF. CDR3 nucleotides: TGTGCCAGCAGCGTAGGAGTAGGGTATCAAGGACTAGCGGGAGTCGGAGATACGCAGTATTTT.

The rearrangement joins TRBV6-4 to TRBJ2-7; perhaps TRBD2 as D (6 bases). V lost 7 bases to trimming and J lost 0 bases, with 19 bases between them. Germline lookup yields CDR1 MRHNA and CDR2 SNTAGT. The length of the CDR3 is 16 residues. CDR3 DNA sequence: TGTGCCAGCAAGACTAGAGGACGGTGGAGCTCCTACGAGCAGTACTTC. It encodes CASKTRGRWSSYEQYF.

This CDR3 is CASSGGRVKETQYF. CDR3 bases: TGTGCCAGCAGTGGCGGGAGGGTGAAAGAGACCCAGTACTTC. This chain links TRBV2 with TRBJ2-5; 9 bases line up with TRBD2. V trimming: 4 bases; J trimming: 3 bases; junction bases outside the gene matches: 3. The CDR3 sequence is 14 residues long. CDR1 is SNHLY and CDR2 is FYNNEI in the germline V gene.

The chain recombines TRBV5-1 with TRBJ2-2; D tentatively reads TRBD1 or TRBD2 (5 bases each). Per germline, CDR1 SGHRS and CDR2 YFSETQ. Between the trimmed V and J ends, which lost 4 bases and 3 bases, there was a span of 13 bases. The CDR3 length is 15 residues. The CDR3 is CASSLAGYDTGELFF. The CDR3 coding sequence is TGCGCCAGCAGCCTAGCAGGGTACGACACCGGGGAGCTGTTTTTT.

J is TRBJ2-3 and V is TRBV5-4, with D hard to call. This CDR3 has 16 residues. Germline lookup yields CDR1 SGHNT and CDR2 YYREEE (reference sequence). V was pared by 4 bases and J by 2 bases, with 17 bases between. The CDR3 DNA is TGTGCCAGCAGCACCCGACTTGCCCTCCTCACAGATACGCAGTATTTT. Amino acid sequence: CASSTRLALLTDTQYF. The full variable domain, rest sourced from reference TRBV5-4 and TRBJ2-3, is ETGVTQSPTHLIKTRGQQVTLRCSSQSGHNTVSWYQQALGQGPQFIFQYYREEENGRGNFPPRFSGLQFPNYSSELNVNALELDDSALYLCASSTRLALLTDTQYFGPGTRLTVL.

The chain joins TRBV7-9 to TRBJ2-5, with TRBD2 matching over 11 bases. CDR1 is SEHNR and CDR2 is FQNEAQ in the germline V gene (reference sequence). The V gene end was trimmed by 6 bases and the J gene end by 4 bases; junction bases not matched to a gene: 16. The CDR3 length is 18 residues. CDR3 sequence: CASREGTSGTSEIETQYF. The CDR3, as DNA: TGTGCCAGCAGGGAAGGGACTAGCGGAACGAGCGAGATAGAGACCCAGTACTTC.

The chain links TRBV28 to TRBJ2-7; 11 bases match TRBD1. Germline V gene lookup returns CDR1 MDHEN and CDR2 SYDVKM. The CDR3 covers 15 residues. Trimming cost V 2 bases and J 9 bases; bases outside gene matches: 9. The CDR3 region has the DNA TGTGCCAGCAGTTTACCACGGACAGGGGGCTGGGGGCAGTACTTC. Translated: CASSLPRTGGWGQYF.

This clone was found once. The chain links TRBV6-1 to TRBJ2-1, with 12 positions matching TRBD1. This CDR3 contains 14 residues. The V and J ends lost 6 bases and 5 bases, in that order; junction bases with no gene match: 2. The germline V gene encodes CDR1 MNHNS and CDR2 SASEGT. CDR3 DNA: TGTGCCAGCAGGGGACAGGGGGCTAACAATGAGCAGTTCTTC. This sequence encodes CASRGQGANNEQFF.